This T cell receptor beta chain came from a study of neurological immune-mediated disorders. Regarding the study as a whole: HTLV-1-associated myelopathy displayed the greatest TCR clonal expansion, and multiple sclerosis exhibited the smallest, lower than that of healthy controls.

This clonotype has ten or more counts. Its target is unknown. MiXCR, applied by TCRdb to the 5' RACE reads, yields one record per CDR3 protein. The sample includes approximately 49,000 distinct CDR3 sequences, 9% to 10% of them seen just once. V shed 6 bases and J shed 8 bases, with 11 bases lying between them. Germline V gene sequence: CDR1 MNHEY, CDR2 SVGAGI. This CDR3 contains 12 residues. Time point specified: longitudinal time-point 1 (baseline). This TCR derives from a woman between 35 and 50 years old in good health. The sample comprised PBMCs. The gene calls are TRBV6-5 and TRBJ2-1; no firm D call. In nucleotides, the CDR3 is TGTGCCAGCAGGCGAGGTGGGGATGAGCAGTTCTTC. Translating gives CASRRGGDEQFF.